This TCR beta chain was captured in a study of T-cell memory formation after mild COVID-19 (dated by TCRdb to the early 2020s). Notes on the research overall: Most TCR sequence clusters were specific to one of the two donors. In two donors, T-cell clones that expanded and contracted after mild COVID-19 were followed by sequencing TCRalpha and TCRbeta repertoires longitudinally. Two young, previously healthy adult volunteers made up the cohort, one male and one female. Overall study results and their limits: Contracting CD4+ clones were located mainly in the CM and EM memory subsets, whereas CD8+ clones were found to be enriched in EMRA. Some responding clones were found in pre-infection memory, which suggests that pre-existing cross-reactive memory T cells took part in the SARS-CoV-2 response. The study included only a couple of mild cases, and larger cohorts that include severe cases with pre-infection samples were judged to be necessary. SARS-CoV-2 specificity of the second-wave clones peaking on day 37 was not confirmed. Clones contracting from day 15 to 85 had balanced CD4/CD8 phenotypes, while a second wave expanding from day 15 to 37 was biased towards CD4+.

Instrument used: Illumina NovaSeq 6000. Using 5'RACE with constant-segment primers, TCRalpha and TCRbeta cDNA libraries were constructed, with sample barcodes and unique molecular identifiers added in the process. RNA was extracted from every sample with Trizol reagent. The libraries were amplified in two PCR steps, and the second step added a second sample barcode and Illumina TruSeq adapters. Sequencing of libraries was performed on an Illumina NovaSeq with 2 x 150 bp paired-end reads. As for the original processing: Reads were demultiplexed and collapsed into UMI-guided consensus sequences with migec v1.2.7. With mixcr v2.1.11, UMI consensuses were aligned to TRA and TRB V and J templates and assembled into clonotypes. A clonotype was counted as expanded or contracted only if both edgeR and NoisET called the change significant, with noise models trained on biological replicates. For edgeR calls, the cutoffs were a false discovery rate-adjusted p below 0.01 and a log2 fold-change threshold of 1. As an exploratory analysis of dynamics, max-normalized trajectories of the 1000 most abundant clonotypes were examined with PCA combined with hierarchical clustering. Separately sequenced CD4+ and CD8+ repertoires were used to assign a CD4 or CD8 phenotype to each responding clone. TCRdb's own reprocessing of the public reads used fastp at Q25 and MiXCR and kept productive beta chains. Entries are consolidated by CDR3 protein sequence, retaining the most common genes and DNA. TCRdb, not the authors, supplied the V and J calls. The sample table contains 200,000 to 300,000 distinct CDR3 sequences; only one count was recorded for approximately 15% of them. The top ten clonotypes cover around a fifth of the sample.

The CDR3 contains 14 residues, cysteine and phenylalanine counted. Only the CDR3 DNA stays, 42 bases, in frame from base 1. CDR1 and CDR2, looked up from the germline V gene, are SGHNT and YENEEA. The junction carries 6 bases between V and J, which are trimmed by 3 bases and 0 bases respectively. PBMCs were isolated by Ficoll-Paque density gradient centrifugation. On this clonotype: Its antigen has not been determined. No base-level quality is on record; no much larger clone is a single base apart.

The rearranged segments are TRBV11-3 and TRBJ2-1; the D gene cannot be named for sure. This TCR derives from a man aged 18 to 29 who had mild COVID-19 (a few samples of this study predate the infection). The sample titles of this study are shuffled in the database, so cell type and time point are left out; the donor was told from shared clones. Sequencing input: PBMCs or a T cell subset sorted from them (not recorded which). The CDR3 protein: CASSLRSSYNEQFF. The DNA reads TGTGCCAGCAGCTTGCGGAGCTCCTACAATGAGCAGTTCTTC.